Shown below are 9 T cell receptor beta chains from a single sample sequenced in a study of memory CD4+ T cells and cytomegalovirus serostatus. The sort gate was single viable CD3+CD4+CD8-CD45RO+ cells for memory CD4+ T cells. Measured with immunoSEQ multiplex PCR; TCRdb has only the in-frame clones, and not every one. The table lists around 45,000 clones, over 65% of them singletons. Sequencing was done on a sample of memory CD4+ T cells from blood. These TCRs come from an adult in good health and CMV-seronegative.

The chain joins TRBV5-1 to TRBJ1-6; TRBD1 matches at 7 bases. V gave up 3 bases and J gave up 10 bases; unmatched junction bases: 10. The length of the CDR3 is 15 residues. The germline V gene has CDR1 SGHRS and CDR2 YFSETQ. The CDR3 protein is CASSYGTADESPLHF. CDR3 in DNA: TGCGCCAGCAGCTATGGGACAGCCGATGAATCACCCCTCCACTTT.

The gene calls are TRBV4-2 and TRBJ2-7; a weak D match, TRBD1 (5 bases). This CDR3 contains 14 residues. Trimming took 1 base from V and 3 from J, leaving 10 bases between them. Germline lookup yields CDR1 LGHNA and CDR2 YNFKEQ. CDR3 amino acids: CASSQARQGYEQYF. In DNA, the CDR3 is TGTGCCAGCAGCCAAGCGAGGCAGGGCTACGAGCAGTACTTC.

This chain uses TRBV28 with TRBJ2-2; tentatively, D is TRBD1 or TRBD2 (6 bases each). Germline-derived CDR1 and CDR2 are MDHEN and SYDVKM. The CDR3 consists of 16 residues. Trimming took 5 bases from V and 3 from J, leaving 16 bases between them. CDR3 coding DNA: TGTGCCAGCAGTCCTTCGGGGGCCCAACACACCGGGGAGCTGTTTTTT. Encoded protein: CASSPSGAQHTGELFF. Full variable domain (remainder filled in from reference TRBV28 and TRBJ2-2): DVKVTQSSRYLVKRTGEKVFLECVQDMDHENMFWYRQDPGLGLRLIYFSYDVKMKEKGDIPEGYSVSREKKERFSLILESASTNQTSMYLCASSPSGAQHTGELFFGEGSRLTVL.

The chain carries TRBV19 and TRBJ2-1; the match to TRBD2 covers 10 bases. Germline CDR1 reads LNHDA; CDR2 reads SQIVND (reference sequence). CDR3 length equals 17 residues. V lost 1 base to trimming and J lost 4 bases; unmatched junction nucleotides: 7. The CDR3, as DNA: TGTGCCAGTAGTATAGTCCAGCGGGGGGGCTCGTACAATGAGCAGTTCTTC. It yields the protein CASSIVQRGGSYNEQFF.

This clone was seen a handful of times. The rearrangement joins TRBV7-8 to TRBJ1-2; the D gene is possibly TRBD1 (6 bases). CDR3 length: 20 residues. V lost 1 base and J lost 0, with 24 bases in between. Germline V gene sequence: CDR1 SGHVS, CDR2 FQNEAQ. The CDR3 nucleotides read TGTGCCAGCAGCTTAGACAGGGTGCGACACACAGGACAAACTAACTATGGCTACACCTTC. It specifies CASSLDRVRHTGQTNYGYTF.

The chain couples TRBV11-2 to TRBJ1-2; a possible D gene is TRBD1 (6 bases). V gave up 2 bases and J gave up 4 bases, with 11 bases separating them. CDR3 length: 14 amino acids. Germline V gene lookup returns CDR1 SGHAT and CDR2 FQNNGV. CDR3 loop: CASSLMGAGYGYTF. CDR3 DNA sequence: TGTGCCAGCAGCTTAATGGGGGCCGGCTATGGCTACACCTTC. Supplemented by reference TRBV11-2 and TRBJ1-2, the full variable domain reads EAGVAQSPRYKIIEKRQSVAFWCNPISGHATLYWYQQILGQGPKLLIQFQNNGVVDDSQLPKDRFSAERLKGVDSTLKIQPAKLEDSAVYLCASSLMGAGYGYTFGSGTRLTVV.

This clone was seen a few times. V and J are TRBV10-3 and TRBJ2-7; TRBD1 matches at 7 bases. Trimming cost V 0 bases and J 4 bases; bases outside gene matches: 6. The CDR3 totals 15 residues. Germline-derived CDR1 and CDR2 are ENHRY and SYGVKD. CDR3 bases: TGTGCCATCAGTGAGTCGTCAGGGGGTGTTTACGAGCAGTACTTC. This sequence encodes CAISESSGGVYEQYF.

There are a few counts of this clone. In DNA, the CDR3 is TGTGCCAGCATGAAGGGGAGAATTAATTCACCCCTCCACTTT. Translated, it gives CASMKGRINSPLHF. This chain joins TRBV6-5 and TRBJ1-6; D might be TRBD1 (5 bases). Germline-derived CDR1 and CDR2 are MNHEY and SVGAGI. V lost 7 bases, J lost 6 bases, and 13 bases lay in between. The CDR3 runs to 14 residues.

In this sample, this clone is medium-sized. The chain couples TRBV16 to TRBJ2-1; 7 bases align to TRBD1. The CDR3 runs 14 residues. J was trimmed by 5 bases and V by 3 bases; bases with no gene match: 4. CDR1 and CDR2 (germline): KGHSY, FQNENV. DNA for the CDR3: TGTGCCAGCAGCCATTCCGGACAGGACAATGAGCAGTTCTTC. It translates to CASSHSGQDNEQFF.